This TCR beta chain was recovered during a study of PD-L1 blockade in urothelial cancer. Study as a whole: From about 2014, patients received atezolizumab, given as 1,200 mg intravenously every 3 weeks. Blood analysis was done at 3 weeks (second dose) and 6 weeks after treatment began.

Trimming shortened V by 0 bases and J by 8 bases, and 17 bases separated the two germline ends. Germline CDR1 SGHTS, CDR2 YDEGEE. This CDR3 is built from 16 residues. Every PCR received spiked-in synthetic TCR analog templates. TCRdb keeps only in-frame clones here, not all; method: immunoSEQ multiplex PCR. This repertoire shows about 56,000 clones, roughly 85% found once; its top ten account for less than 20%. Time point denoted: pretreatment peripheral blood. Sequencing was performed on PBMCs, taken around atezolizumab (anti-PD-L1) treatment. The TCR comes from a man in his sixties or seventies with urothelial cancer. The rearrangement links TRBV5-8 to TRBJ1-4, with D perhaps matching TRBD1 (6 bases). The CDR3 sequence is CASSLGVRGRREKLFF. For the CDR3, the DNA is TGTGCCAGCAGCTTGGGCGTCAGGGGTAGGCGAGAAAAACTGTTTTTT.